The clone carrying this T cell receptor beta chain was seen at least ten times. No antigen is known for it. The data were taken from a study of CD8 T cells in ankylosing spondylitis. The ends were cut back, 5 bases at V and 5 bases at J, with 11 bases in the middle. The CDR3 consists of 13 residues. Germline V lookup: CDR1 SGHTA, CDR2 FQGNSA. Study-level points and caveats: Clones linked with disease were CD8+ and fairly uncommon in the peripheral blood. Seemingly characteristic of ankylosing spondylitis blood was a TCR beta motif consisting of eight highly homologous variants. Enrichment of disease-linked clones was reportedly significant in matched ankylosing spondylitis synovial fluid.

TCRdb called the 5' RACE reads again in MiXCR, with one record for every CDR3 protein. Altogether 750,000 to 850,000 distinct CDR3 sequences are present, around 11% being singletons, with the ten largest covering approximately 0.5%. The material sequenced was blood, either unsorted or a sorted T cell fraction (not recorded which). The chain combines TRBV7-2 with TRBJ2-3; D might be TRBD1 or TRBD2, each matching 6 bases. This clonotype was obtained from a male donor with ankylosing spondylitis. The CDR3 DNA sequence: TGTGCCAGCAGCCCACAGGGAGGAGATACGCAGTATTTT. Translating it yields CASSPQGGDTQYF.